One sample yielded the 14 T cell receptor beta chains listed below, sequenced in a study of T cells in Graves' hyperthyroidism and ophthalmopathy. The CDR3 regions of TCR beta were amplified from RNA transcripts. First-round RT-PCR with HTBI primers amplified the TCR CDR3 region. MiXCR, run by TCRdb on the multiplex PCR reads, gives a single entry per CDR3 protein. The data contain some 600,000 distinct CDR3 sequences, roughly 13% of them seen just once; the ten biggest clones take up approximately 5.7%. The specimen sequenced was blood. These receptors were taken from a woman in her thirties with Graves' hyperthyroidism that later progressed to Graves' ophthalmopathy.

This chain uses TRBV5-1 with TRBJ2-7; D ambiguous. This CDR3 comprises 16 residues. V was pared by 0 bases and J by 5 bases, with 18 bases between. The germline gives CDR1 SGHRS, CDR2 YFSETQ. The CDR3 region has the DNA TGCGCCAGCAGCTTGGGAGCTTCCGCCGCCCCGGACGAGCAGTACTTC. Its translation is CASSLGASAAPDEQYF.

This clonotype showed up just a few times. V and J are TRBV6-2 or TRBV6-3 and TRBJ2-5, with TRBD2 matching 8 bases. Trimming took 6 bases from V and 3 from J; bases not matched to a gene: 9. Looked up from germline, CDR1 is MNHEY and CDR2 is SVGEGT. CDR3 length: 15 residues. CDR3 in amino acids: CASRPREAIKETQYF. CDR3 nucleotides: TGTGCCAGCAGACCGCGGGAGGCTATAAAAGAGACCCAGTACTTC.

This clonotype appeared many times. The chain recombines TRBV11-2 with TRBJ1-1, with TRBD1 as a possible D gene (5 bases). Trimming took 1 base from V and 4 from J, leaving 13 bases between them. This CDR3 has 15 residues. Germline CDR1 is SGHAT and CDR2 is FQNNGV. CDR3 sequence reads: CASSLGLVGGTEAFF. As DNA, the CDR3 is TGTGCCAGCAGCTTAGGCCTGGTTGGGGGCACTGAAGCTTTCTTT. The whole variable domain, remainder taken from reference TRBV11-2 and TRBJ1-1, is EAGVAQSPRYKIIEKRQSVAFWCNPISGHATLYWYQQILGQGPKLLIQFQNNGVVDDSQLPKDRFSAERLKGVDSTLKIQPAKLEDSAVYLCASSLGLVGGTEAFFGQGTRLTVV.

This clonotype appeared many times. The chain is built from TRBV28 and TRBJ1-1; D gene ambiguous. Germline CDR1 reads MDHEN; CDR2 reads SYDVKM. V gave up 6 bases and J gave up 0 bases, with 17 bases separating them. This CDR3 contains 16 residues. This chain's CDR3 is CASSPRWNSVNTEAFF. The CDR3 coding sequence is TGTGCCAGCAGCCCCCGGTGGAATTCGGTGAACACTGAAGCTTTCTTT.

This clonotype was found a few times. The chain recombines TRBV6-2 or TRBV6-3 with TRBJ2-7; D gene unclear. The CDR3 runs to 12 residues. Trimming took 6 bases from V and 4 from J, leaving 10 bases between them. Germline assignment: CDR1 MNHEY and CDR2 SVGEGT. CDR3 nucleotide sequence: TGTGCCAGCAGCACGGACCCTTACGAGCAGTACTTC. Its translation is CASSTDPYEQYF.

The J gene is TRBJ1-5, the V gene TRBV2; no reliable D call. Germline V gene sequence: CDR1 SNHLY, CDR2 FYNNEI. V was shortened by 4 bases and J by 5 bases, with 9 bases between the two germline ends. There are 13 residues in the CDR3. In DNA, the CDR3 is TGTGCCAGCAGTGGGGGTATCGATCAGCCCCAGCATTTT. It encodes CASSGGIDQPQHF. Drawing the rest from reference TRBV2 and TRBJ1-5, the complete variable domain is EPEVTQTPSHQVTQMGQEVILRCVPISNHLYFYWYRQILGQKVEFLVSFYNNEISEKSEIFDDQFSVERPDGSNFTLKIRSTKLEDSAMYFCASSGGIDQPQHFGDGTRLSIL.

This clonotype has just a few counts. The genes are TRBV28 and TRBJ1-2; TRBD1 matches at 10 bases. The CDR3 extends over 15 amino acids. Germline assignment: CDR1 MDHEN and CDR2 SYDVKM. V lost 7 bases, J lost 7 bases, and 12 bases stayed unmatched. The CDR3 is CASTHPGTGVSGYTF. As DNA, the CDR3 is TGTGCCAGCACTCACCCCGGGACAGGGGTCTCTGGCTACACCTTC.

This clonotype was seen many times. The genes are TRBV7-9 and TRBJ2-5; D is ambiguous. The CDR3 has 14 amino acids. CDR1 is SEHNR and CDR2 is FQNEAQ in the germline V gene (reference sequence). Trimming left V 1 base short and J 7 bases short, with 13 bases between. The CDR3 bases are TGTGCCAGCAGCTTAGTAACAACCTGGCGGACCCAGTACTTC. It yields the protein CASSLVTTWRTQYF.

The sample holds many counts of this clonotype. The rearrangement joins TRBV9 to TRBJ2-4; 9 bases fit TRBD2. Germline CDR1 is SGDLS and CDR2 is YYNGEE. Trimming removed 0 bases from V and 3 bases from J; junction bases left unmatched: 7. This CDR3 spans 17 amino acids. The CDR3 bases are TGTGCCAGCAGCGTAGAGAGTAGCGGGAGATTCAAAAACATTCAGTACTTC. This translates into CASSVESSGRFKNIQYF.

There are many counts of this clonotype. The CDR3 loop reads CASSPRASGEEQYF. CDR3 DNA sequence: TGTGCCAGCAGCCCGCGAGCTAGCGGGGAAGAGCAGTACTTC. The chain carries TRBV27 and TRBJ2-7, with 9 bases identical to TRBD2. Germline lookup yields CDR1 MNHEY and CDR2 SMNVEV (reference sequence). The junction had 10 bases not matched to a gene; V was cut back by 6 bases and J by 7 bases. The length of the CDR3 is 14 residues.

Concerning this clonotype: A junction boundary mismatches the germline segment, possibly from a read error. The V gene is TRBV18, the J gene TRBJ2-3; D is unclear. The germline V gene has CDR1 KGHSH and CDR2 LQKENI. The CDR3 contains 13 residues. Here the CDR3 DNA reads TGTGTCAGCTCACGAACCTTAACAGATACGCAGTATTTT. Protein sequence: CVSSRTLTDTQYF.

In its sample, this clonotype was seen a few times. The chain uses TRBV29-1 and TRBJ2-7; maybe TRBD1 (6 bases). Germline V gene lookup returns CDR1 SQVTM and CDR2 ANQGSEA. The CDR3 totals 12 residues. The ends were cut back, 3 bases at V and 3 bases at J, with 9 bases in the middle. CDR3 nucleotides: TGCAGCGTTGAGAACAGGGTCTACGAGCAGTACTTC. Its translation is CSVENRVYEQYF.

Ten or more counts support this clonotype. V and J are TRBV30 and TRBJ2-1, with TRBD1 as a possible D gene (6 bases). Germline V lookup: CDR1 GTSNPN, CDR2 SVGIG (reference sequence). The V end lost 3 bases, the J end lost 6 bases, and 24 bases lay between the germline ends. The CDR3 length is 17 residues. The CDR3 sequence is CAWRVGGRGLGVNEQFF. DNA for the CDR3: TGTGCCTGGAGAGTTGGGGGCCGAGGGCTAGGGGTCAATGAGCAGTTCTTC.

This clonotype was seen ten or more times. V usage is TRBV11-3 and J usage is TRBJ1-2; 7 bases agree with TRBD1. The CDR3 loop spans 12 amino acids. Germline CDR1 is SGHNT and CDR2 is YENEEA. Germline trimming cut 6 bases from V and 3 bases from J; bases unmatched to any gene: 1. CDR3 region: CASRGQDYGYTF. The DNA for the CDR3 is TGTGCCAGCAGAGGACAGGACTATGGCTACACCTTC.